This T cell receptor (beta chain) is from a study of CD8 T cells in ankylosing spondylitis. Notes on the study in general: Researchers reportedly found disease-linked clones significantly enriched in matched ankylosing spondylitis synovial fluid. Certain motif variants had earlier been reported in reactive arthritis synovial fluid and blood.

MiXCR was run by TCRdb on the 5' RACE reads, yielding one entry per CDR3 protein. The sample yields under 170,000 distinct CDR3 sequences, under 45% seen once. Note on this clonotype: The antigen remains undetermined.

The CDR3 consists of 13 residues. Trimming took off 5 bases at V and 3 bases at J, with 7 bases between the two ends. Germline lookup yields CDR1 MNHEY and CDR2 SVGEGT. Sequenced input: synovial fluid, either unsorted or a sorted T cell fraction (not recorded which). This TCR came from a male donor with ankylosing spondylitis. The chain joins TRBV6-2 or TRBV6-3 to TRBJ2-2, with D perhaps matching TRBD2 (5 bases). The CDR3 loop reads CASSISDTGELFF. Here the CDR3 DNA reads TGTGCCAGCAGTATTAGCGACACCGGGGAGCTGTTTTTT.